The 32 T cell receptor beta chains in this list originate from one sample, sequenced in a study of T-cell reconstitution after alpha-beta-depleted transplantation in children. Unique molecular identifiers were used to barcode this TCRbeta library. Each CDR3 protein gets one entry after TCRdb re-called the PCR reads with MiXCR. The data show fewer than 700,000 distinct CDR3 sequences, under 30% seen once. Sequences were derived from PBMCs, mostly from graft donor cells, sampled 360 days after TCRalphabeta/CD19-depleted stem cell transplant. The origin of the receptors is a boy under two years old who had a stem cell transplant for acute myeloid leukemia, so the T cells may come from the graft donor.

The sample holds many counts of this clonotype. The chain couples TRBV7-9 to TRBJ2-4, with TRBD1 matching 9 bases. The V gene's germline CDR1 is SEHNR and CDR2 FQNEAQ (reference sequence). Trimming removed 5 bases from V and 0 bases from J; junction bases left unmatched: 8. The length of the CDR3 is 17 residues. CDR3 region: CASSRDRETVAKNIQYF. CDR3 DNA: TGTGCCAGCAGCCGGGACAGGGAAACCGTAGCCAAAAACATTCAGTACTTC.

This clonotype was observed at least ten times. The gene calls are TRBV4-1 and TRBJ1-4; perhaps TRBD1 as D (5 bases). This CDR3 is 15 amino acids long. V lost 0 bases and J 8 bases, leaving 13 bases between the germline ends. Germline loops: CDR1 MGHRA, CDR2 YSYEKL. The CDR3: CASSQEPGIGEKLFF. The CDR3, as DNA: TGCGCCAGCAGCCAAGAACCAGGGATAGGGGAAAAACTGTTTTTT.

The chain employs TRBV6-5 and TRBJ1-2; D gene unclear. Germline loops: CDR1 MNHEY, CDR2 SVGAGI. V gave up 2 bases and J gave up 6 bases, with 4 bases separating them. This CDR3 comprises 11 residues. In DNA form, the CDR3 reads TGTGCCAGCAGTTACGGGAATGGCTACACCTTC. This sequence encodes CASSYGNGYTF.

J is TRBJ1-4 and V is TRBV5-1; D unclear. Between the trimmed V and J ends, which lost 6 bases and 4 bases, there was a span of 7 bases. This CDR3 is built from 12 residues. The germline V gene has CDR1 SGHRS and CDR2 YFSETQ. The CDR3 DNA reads TGCGCCAGCATGGGATATAATGAAAAACTGTTTTTT. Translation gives CASMGYNEKLFF.

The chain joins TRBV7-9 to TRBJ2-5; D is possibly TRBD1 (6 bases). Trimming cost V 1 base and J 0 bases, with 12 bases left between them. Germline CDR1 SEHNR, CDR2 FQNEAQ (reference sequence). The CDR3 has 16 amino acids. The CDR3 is CASSLGSGAYQETQYF. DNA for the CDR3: TGTGCCAGCAGCTTAGGGTCAGGGGCGTACCAAGAGACCCAGTACTTC. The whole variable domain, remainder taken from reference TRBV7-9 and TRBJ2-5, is DTGVSQNPRHKITKRGQNVTFRCDPISEHNRLYWYRQTLGQGPEFLTYFQNEAQLEKSRLLSDRFSAERPKGSFSTLEIQRTEQGDSAMYLCASSLGSGAYQETQYFGPGTRLLVL.

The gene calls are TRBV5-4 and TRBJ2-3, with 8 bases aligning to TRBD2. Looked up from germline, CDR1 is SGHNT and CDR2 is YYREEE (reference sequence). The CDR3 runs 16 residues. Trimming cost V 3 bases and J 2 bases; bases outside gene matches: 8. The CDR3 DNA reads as TGTGCCAGCAGCTCGACCATAGCGGGGCTCACAGATACGCAGTATTTT. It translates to CASSSTIAGLTDTQYF. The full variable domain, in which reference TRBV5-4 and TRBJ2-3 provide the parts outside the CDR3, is ETGVTQSPTHLIKTRGQQVTLRCSSQSGHNTVSWYQQALGQGPQFIFQYYREEENGRGNFPPRFSGLQFPNYSSELNVNALELDDSALYLCASSSTIAGLTDTQYFGPGTRLTVL.

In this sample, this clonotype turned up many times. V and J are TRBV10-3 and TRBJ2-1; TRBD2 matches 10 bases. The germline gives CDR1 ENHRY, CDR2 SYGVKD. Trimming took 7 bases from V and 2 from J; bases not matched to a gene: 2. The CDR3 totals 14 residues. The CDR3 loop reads CAIKSGGAYNEQFF. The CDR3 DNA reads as TGTGCCATCAAGAGCGGGGGGGCCTACAATGAGCAGTTCTTC.

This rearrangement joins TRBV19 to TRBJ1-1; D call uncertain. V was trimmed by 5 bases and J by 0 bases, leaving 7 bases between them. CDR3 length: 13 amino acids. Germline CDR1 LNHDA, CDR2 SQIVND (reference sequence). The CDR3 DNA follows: TGTGCCAGTAGTTGGAAGGTGAACACTGAAGCTTTCTTT. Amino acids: CASSWKVNTEAFF.

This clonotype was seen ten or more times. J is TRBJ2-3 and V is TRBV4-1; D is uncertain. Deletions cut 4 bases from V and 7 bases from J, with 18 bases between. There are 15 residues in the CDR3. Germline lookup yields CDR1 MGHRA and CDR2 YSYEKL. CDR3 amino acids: CASSLQPAHTYTQYF. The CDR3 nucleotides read TGCGCCAGCAGCCTCCAGCCCGCCCATACATATACGCAGTATTTT.

CDR3 sequence reads: CASSLGQGDEKLFF. The CDR3 bases are TGTGCCAGCAGTTTAGGGCAGGGGGATGAAAAACTGTTTTTT. The chain is built from TRBV12-3 or TRBV12-4 and TRBJ1-4; TRBD1 agrees at 7 bases. Trimming took 1 base from V and 6 from J; bases not matched to a gene: 2. The CDR3 runs 14 residues.

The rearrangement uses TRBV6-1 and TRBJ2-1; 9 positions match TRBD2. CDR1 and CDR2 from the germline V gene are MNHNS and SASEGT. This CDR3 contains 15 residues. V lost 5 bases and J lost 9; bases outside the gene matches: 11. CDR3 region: CASSPTTSGRGEQFF. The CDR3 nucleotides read TGTGCCAGCAGTCCAACGACTAGCGGTCGGGGTGAGCAGTTCTTC.

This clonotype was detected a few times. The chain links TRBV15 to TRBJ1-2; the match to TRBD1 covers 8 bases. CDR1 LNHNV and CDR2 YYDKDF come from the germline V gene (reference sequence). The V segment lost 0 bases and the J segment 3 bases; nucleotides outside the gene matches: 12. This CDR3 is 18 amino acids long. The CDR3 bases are TGTGCCACCAGCAGAGATCGACAGGCAGGGGGCGGTGACTATGGCTACACCTTC. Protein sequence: CATSRDRQAGGGDYGYTF.

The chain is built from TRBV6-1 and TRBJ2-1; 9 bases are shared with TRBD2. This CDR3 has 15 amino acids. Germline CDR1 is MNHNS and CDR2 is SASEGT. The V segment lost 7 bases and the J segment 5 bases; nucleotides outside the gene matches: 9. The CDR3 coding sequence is TGTGCCAGCACCGCGGGCGGGGGGGCGCACAATGAGCAGTTCTTC. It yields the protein CASTAGGGAHNEQFF.

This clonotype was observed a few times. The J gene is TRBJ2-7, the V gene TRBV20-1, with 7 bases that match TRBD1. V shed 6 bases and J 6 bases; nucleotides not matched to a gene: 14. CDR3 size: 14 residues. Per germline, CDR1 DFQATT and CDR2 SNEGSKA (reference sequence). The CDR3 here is CSATASDRVREQYV. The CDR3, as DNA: TGCAGTGCAACGGCCTCCGACAGGGTTCGCGAGCAGTACGTC.

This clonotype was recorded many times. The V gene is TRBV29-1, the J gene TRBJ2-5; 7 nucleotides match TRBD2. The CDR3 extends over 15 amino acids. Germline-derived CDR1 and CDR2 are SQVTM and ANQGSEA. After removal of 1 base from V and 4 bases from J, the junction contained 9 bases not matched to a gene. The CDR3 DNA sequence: TGCAGCGTTGAAGCCCCGGGGGACTATCCAGAGACCCAGTACTTC. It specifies CSVEAPGDYPETQYF.

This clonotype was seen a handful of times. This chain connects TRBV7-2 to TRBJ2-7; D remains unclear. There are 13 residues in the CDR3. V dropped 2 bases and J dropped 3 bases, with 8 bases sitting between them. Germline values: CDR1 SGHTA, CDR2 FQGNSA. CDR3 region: CASSLLEDYEQYF. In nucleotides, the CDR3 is TGTGCCAGCAGCTTATTAGAGGACTACGAGCAGTACTTC.

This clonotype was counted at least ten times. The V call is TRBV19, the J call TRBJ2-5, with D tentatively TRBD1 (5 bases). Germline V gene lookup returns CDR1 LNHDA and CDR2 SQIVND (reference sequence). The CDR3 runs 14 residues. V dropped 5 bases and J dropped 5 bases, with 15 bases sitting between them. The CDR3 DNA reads TGTGCCAGTAGTCCCCGACAGTGGCGGGAGACCCAGTACTTC. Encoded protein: CASSPRQWRETQYF.

The CDR3 nucleotides read TGTGCCAGCATGAAGGAGGGAGGGACCCAGTACTTC. It encodes CASMKEGGTQYF. This chain joins TRBV6-1 and TRBJ2-5; TRBD2 might be the D (6 bases). V lost 7 bases to trimming and J lost 7 bases, with 13 bases between them. The CDR3 has 12 amino acids. Germline lookup yields CDR1 MNHNS and CDR2 SASEGT.

CDR3 region: CASSTRLGTGAYEQYF. The CDR3 nucleotides read TGTGCCAGCAGCACCCGGCTGGGGACAGGGGCCTACGAGCAGTACTTC. The J gene is TRBJ2-7, the V gene TRBV7-8; TRBD1 aligns across 10 bases. V dropped 5 bases and J dropped 2; count of bases not matched to a gene: 9. Germline V gene lookup returns CDR1 SGHVS and CDR2 FQNEAQ. The CDR3 sequence is 16 residues long.

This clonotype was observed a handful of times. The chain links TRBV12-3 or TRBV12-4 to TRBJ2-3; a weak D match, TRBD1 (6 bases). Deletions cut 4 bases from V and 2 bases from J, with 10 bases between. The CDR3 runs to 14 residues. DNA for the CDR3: TGTGCCAGCAGTTCCTGGGGGCTCACAGATACGCAGTATTTT. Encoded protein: CASSSWGLTDTQYF.

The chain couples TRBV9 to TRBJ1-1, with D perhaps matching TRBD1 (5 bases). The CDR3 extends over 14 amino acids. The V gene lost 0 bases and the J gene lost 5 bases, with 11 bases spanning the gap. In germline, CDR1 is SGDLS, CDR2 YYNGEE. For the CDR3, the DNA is TGTGCCAGCAGCGTAGAAGGGTGGGGGACTGAAGCTTTCTTT. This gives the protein CASSVEGWGTEAFF. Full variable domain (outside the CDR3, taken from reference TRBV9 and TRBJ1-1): DSGVTQTPKHLITATGQRVTLRCSPRSGDLSVYWYQQSLDQGLQFLIQYYNGEERAKGNILERFSAQQFPDLHSELNLSSLELGDSALYFCASSVEGWGTEAFFGQGTRLTVV.

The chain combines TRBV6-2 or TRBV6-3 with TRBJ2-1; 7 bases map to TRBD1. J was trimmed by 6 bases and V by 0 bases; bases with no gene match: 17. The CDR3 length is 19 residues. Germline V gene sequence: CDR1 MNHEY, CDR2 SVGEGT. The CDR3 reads CASSYSLFEGTATFNEQFF. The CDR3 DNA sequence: TGTGCCAGCAGTTACTCCTTATTTGAGGGGACAGCTACTTTCAATGAGCAGTTCTTC.

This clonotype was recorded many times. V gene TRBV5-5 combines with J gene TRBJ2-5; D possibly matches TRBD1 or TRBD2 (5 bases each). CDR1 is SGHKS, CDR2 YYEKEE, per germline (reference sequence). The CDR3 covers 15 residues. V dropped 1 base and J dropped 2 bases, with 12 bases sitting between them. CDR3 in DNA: TGTGCCAGCAGCTTGTTGGGGACCCGTCAAGAGACCCAGTACTTC. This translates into CASSLLGTRQETQYF. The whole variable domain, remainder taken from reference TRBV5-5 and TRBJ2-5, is DAGVTQSPTHLIKTRGQQVTLRCSPISGHKSVSWYQQVLGQGPQFIFQYYEKEERGRGNFPDRFSARQFPNYSSELNVNALLLGDSALYLCASSLLGTRQETQYFGPGTRLLVL.

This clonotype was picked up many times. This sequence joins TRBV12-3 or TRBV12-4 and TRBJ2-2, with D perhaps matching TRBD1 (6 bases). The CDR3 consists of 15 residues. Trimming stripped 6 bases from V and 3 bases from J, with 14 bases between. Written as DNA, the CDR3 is TGTGCCAGCAGAATCGGCAGGGGTTACACCGGGGAGCTGTTTTTT. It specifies CASRIGRGYTGELFF.

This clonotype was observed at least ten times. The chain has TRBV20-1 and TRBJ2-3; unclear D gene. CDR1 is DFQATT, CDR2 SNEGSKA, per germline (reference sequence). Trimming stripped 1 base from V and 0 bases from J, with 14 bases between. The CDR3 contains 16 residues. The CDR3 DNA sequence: TGCAGTGCTAGAGCACTACCTTTGACTAGCACAGATACGCAGTATTTT. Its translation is CSARALPLTSTDTQYF.

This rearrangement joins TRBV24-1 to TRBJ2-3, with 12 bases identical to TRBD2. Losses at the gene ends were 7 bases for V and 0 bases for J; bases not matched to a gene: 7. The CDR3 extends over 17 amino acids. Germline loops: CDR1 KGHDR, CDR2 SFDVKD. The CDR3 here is CATRQLAGGASTDTQYF. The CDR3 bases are TGTGCCACCAGGCAACTAGCGGGGGGCGCAAGCACAGATACGCAGTATTTT.

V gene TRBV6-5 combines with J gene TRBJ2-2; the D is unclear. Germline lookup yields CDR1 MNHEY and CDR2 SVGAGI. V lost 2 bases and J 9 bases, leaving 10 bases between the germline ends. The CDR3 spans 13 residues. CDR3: CASSYLGTRELFF. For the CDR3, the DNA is TGTGCCAGCAGTTACCTGGGAACTCGGGAGCTGTTTTTT.

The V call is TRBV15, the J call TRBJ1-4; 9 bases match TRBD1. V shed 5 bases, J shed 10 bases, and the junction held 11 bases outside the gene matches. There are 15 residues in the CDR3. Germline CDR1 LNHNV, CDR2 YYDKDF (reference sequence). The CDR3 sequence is CATSLRQGDLGKLFF. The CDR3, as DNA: TGTGCCACCAGCCTCCGACAGGGGGATTTAGGAAAACTGTTTTTT.

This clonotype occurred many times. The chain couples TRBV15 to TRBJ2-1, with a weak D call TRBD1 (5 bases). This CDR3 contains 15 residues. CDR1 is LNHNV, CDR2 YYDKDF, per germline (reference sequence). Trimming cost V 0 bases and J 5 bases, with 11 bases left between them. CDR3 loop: CATSRDQGRNNEQFF. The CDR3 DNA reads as TGTGCCACCAGCAGAGATCAGGGCAGAAACAATGAGCAGTTCTTC.

CDR3 sequence: CASSLGPPGQGTTNEKLFF. CDR3 nucleotides: TGTGCCAGCAGTCTAGGTCCCCCTGGGCAGGGGACGACTAATGAAAAACTGTTTTTT. V gene TRBV7-8 combines with J gene TRBJ1-4; possibly TRBD1 for D (6 bases). The germline CDR1 and CDR2 sequences are SGHVS and FQNEAQ. The V gene lost 6 bases and the J gene lost 2 bases, with 25 bases spanning the gap. The CDR3 covers 19 residues. The whole variable domain, remainder taken from reference TRBV7-8 and TRBJ1-4, is GAGVSQSPRYKVAKRGQDVALRCDPISGHVSLFWYQQALGQGPEFLTYFQNEAQLDKSGLPSDRFFAERPEGSVSTLKIQRTQQEDSAVYLCASSLGPPGQGTTNEKLFFGSGTQLSVL.

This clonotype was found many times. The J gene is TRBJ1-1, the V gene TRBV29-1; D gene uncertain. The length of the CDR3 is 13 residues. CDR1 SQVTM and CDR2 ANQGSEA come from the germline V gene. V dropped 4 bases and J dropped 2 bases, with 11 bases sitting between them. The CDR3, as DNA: TGCAGCGTTGGCACGCATAGAAACACTGAAGCTTTCTTT. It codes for CSVGTHRNTEAFF.

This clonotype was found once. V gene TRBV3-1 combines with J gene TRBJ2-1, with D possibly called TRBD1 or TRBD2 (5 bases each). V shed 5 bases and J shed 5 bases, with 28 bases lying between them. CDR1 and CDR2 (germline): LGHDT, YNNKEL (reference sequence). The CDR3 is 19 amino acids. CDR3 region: CASSDEHPGTTGPHNEQFF. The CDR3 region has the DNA TGTGCCAGCAGCGATGAACACCCCGGGACCACAGGTCCCCACAATGAGCAGTTCTTC.